This TCR beta chain emerged from a study of CD8 T cells in ankylosing spondylitis. The study's findings and limits: Disease-associated clonotypes exhibited CD8+ identity and were relatively infrequent in peripheral blood. A TCR beta motif of under 10 highly homologous variants seemed to mark ankylosing spondylitis blood. Disease-associated clones were reportedly significantly overrepresented in matched ankylosing spondylitis synovial fluid.

It was by quantitative 5'-RACE with molecular barcodes that TCR beta libraries were made. TCRdb processed the 5' RACE reads anew with MiXCR; each CDR3 protein has one entry. The sample gives about 130,000 distinct CDR3 sequences, roughly 6.6% of which show up once; about an eighth is in the top ten. The CDR3 spans 16 residues. J was trimmed by 7 bases and V by 4 bases; bases with no gene match: 13. Per the germline V gene, CDR1 is SGDLS and CDR2 is YYNGEE. The sample holds many counts of this clonotype. Its cognate antigen is unknown. Sequenced input: blood, either unsorted or a sorted T cell fraction (not recorded which). The rearrangement links TRBV9 to TRBJ2-1; 8 nucleotides agree with TRBD2. The sequence was collected from a female donor with ankylosing spondylitis or in good health (not recorded which). The CDR3 bases are TGTGCCAGCAGCCCTAGAGGGCGGGGGGTGTGGAATGAGCAGTTCTTC. Amino acid sequence: CASSPRGRGVWNEQFF.